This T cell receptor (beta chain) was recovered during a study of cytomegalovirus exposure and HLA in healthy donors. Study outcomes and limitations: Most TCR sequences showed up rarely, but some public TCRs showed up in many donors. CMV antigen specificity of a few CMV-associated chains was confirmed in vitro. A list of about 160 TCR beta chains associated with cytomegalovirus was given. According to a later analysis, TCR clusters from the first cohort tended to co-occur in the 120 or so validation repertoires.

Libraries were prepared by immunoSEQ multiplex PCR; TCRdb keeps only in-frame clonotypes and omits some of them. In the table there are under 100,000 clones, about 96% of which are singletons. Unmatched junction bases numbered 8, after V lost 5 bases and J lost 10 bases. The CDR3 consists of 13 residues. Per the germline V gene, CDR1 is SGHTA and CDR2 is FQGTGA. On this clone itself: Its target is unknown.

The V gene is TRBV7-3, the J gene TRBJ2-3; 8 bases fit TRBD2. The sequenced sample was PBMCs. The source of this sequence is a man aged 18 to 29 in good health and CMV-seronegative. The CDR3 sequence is CASSPQRESAQYF. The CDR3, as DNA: TGTGCCAGCAGCCCCCAGCGGGAGTCGGCGCAGTATTTT.